The sequence of this T cell receptor beta chain was determined in a study of OX40 agonist ivuxolimab in advanced cancers. About the research overall: Ivuxolimab, an antibody acting as an agonist of OX40 (CD134), was used to treat patients. Hepatocellular carcinoma, melanoma, renal cell or head and neck cancer affected the dose-escalation patients.

The protocol was immunoSEQ multiplex PCR, while the TCRdb copy is restricted to in-frame clones and leaves out a portion. The sample lists around 50,000 clones; 75% to 90% were seen once. Study-wide results and caveats: There was clonal expansion of CD4+ and CD8+ blood T cells by week 6 at 0.1 to 3.0 mg/kg. The study found that CD8+ T cells averaged more expanded clones than CD4+.

Details on this clone: Its cognate antigen is unknown.

The sequence was obtained from an adult with an advanced solid tumor such as melanoma, head and neck, liver or kidney cancer. Sequencing was performed on CD4+ or CD8+ T cells sorted from blood, taken in a trial of the OX40 agonist ivuxolimab.

In DNA, the CDR3 is TGTGCCAGCAGCTTCCTTACGGGACAGGGTTTCGATGAGCAGTTCTTC. Its translation is CASSFLTGQGFDEQFF. This chain uses TRBV11-2 with TRBJ2-1, with TRBD1 matching 9 bases. After removal of 3 bases from V and 8 bases from J, the junction contained 11 bases not matched to a gene. The length of the CDR3 is 16 residues. CDR1 SGHAT and CDR2 FQNNGV come from the germline V gene.